This passage covers 18 T cell receptor beta chains from one sample sequenced in a study of graft-versus-host responses after intestinal transplantation. Here immunoSEQ multiplex PCR was the method, and the copy in TCRdb shows in-frame clones only, minus some. This table has about 100,000 clones, roughly 87% appearing once. No cognate antigen is known for these TCRs. Source: unstimulated CD4+ T cells sorted from spleen or lymph node cells, taken before intestinal transplant. The source of these receptors is a human donor who received an intestinal transplant.

This clone was counted only a few times. The chain is built from TRBV6-1 and TRBJ1-5; 7 bases fit TRBD1. Germline trimming cut 8 bases from V and 4 bases from J; bases unmatched to any gene: 2. This CDR3 region has 12 residues. Germline CDR1 is MNHNS and CDR2 is SASEGT. The CDR3 DNA reads TGTGCCAGCCTGACAGGGAATCAGCCCCAGCATTTT. Amino acids: CASLTGNQPQHF.

J is TRBJ2-1 and V is TRBV5-4; D might be TRBD2 (6 bases). V shed 2 bases and J shed 7 bases, with 16 bases lying between them. The CDR3 extends over 15 amino acids. Germline CDR1 and CDR2: SGHNT and YYREEE (reference sequence). CDR3 sequence (DNA): TGTGCCAGCAGCTTCCGGGACTTTGGGCAAAATGAGCAGTTCTTC. Residues: CASSFRDFGQNEQFF.

The chain is built from TRBV9 and TRBJ1-4, with D possibly TRBD1 on 6 matching bases. The V end was cut by 4 bases, the J end by 8 bases, with 15 bases between. The CDR3 totals 14 residues. The germline V gene has CDR1 SGDLS and CDR2 YYNGEE. In DNA, the CDR3 is TGTGCCAGCAGCATTTACAGGGATTCAGAAAAACTGTTTTTT. It codes for CASSIYRDSEKLFF.

This clone is medium-sized. This sample also contains other DNA sequences that code for the same CDR3. The chain has TRBV5-1 and TRBJ1-1, with no clear D. The CDR3 covers 13 residues. The V gene's germline CDR1 is SGHRS and CDR2 YFSETQ. Trimming took 0 bases from V and 2 from J, leaving 5 bases between them. The CDR3 protein is CASSLEGNTEAFF. In nucleotides, the CDR3 is TGCGCCAGCAGCTTGGAGGGAAACACTGAAGCTTTCTTT.

This rearrangement joins TRBV7-6 to TRBJ2-7, with 7 nucleotides matching TRBD2. Germline lookup yields CDR1 SGHVS and CDR2 FNYEAQ. V lost 5 bases and J lost 0; bases outside the gene matches: 13. The CDR3 consists of 17 residues. The CDR3 here is CASSPLRSGAHSYEQYF. CDR3 nucleotide sequence: TGTGCCAGCAGCCCCCTAAGAAGCGGGGCTCACTCCTACGAGCAGTACTTC.

In this sample, this clone turned up a few times. The V gene is TRBV21-1, the J gene TRBJ1-1. TRBV21-1 is an annotated pseudogene. This CDR3 is 16 amino acids long. CDR3 bases: TGTGCCAGCAAACGCCTGGGGAACGAAGTGAACACTGAAGCTTTCTTT. This codes for CASKRLGNEVNTEAFF.

The chain combines TRBV20-1 with TRBJ1-6; no firm D call. The CDR3 is made up of 11 amino acids. The V and J ends lost 6 bases and 9 bases respectively, with 9 bases between them. Germline V gene data show CDR1 as DFQATT and CDR2 as SNEGSKA (reference sequence). Written as DNA, the CDR3 is TGCAGTGCGTCCCGTGGTTCACCCCTCCACTTT. Translation: CSASRGSPLHF.

A single count supports this clone. The rearrangement joins TRBV4-1 to TRBJ2-4; D is possibly TRBD2 (6 bases). The V end was cut by 3 bases, the J end by 7 bases, with 16 bases between. The CDR3 is made up of 15 amino acids. Germline-derived CDR1 and CDR2 are MGHRA and YSYEKL. The CDR3 nucleotides are TGCGCCAGCAGCCATCCCGGGAACCGGGGGAACATTCAGTACTTC. It is translated as CASSHPGNRGNIQYF.

The chain recombines TRBV6-5 with TRBJ2-7; D possibly corresponds to TRBD2 (6 bases). V lost 3 bases to trimming and J lost 6 bases, with 15 bases between them. The CDR3 length is 14 residues. CDR1 is MNHEY, CDR2 SVGAGI, per germline. The CDR3, as DNA: TGTGCCAGCAGTTATCCGGGGGTTCCTGGCGAGCAGTACTTC. Translating it yields CASSYPGVPGEQYF.

This chain uses TRBV9 with TRBJ2-3; TRBD2 agrees at 7 bases. The CDR3 has 15 amino acids. V trimming: 2 bases; J trimming: 3 bases; junction bases outside the gene matches: 6. Germline CDR1 and CDR2: SGDLS and YYNGEE. CDR3 DNA: TGTGCCAGCAGCGTCAGACTAGCAAGTACAGATACGCAGTATTTT. It yields the protein CASSVRLASTDTQYF.

The V call is TRBV5-4, the J call TRBJ1-2, with D perhaps matching TRBD1 (5 bases). V shed 2 bases and J shed 8 bases, with 19 bases lying between them. In germline, CDR1 is SGHNT, CDR2 YYREEE (reference sequence). The CDR3 consists of 15 residues. The CDR3 loop is CASSFGGAELGGYTF. CDR3 DNA sequence: TGTGCCAGCAGCTTTGGAGGGGCCGAGCTAGGGGGCTACACCTTC.

The chain carries TRBV30 and TRBJ2-7; TRBD2 matches 11 bases. J was trimmed by 7 bases and V by 3 bases; bases with no gene match: 11. The germline V gene has CDR1 GTSNPN and CDR2 SVGIG (reference sequence). The CDR3 runs 15 residues. CDR3 sequence (DNA): TGTGCCTGGAGGGGATGGACTAGCGGGCTGGGGGAGCAGTACTTC. Amino acids: CAWRGWTSGLGEQYF.

The chain carries TRBV7-9 and TRBJ2-3; D is ambiguous. The germline V gene encodes CDR1 SEHNR and CDR2 FQNEAQ (reference sequence). The CDR3 is 13 residues long. V was trimmed by 1 base and J by 3 bases, leaving 5 bases between them. Written as DNA, the CDR3 is TGTGCCAGCAGCTTAGTCCCTACAGATACGCAGTATTTT. Its translation: CASSLVPTDTQYF.

The J gene is TRBJ1-4, the V gene TRBV19; possible D gene TRBD1, 5 bases. CDR3 length equals 17 residues. The germline CDR1 and CDR2 sequences are LNHDA and SQIVND (reference sequence). V was trimmed by 3 bases and J by 0 bases, leaving 14 bases between them. CDR3 DNA: TGTGCCAGTAGTATCGGGCAGGGACCACCAACTAATGAAAAACTGTTTTTT. It codes for CASSIGQGPPTNEKLFF.

This chain uses TRBV4-2 with TRBJ2-7; D is uncertain. The CDR3 is made up of 19 amino acids. Trimming took 0 bases from V and 5 from J, leaving 26 bases between them. Germline V gene lookup returns CDR1 LGHNA and CDR2 YNFKEQ. CDR3 residues: CASSQDHPVLGGWADEQYF. DNA for the CDR3: TGTGCCAGCAGCCAAGACCACCCCGTTCTCGGCGGTTGGGCTGACGAGCAGTACTTC.

The chain uses TRBV30 and TRBJ2-5; D is unresolved. Trimming stripped 0 bases from V and 5 bases from J, with 7 bases between. CDR3 length equals 12 residues. CDR1 is GTSNPN, CDR2 SVGIG, per germline (reference sequence). The CDR3 nucleotides are TGTGCCTGGAGTGTATACTGGGAGACCCAGTACTTC. It yields the protein CAWSVYWETQYF.

The V call is TRBV5-6, the J call TRBJ2-7; the D is unclear. This CDR3 comprises 11 residues. Germline V gene sequence: CDR1 SGHDT, CDR2 YYEEEE. V lost 4 bases, J lost 11 bases, and 13 bases lay in between. The CDR3 nucleotides are TGTGCCAGCAGCCGCGAGGCGATTAAGTACTTC. The encoded protein is CASSREAIKYF.

The chain employs TRBV4-2 and TRBJ2-2; 10 bases line up with TRBD2. Germline V lookup: CDR1 LGHNA, CDR2 YNFKEQ. The junction had 9 bases not matched to a gene; V was cut back by 3 bases and J by 5 bases. The CDR3 has 17 amino acids. CDR3: CASSQSSGRAGTGELFF. Written as DNA, the CDR3 is TGTGCCAGCAGCCAGTCAAGCGGGAGGGCGGGGACCGGGGAGCTGTTTTTT.